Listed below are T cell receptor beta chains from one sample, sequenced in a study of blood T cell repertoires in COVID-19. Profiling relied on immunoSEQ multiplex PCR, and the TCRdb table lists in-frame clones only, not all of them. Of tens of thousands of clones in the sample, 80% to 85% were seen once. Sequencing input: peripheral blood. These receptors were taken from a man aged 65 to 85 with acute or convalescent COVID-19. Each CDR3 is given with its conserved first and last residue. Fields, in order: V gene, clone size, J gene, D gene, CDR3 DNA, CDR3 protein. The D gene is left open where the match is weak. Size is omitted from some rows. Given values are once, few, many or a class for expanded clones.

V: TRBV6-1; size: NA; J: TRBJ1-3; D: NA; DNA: TGTGCCAGCAGTGAGACACAGGGAACTGGAAACACCATATATTTT; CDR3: CASSETQGTGNTIYF
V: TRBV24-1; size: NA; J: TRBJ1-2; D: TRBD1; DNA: TGTGCCACCAGTGGAGGGACAGGGAGGGGCTACACCTTC; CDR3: CATSGGTGRGYTF
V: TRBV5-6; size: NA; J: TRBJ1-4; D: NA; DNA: TGTGCCAGCAGCCCCGTGGGCACCGACGGTAATGAAAAACTGTTTTTT; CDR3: CASSPVGTDGNEKLFF
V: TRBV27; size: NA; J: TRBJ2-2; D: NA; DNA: TGTGCCAGCAGTCCAAAGCGGCAGCAGAACCGTGGCGGGGAGCTGTTTTTT; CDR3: CASSPKRQQNRGGELFF
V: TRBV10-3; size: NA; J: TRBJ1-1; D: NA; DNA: TGTGCCTCCGCGGGATTCCCGAACACTGAAGCTTTCTTT; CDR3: CASAGFPNTEAFF
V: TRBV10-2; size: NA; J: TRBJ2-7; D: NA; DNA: TGCGCCAGCAGTGACCCGACAAGACAGAGCTACGAGCAGTACTTC; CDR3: CASSDPTRQSYEQYF
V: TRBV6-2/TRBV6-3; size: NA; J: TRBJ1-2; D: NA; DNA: TGTGCCAGCAGTTACTACAGAGGACAGCTCGACTATGGCTACACCTTC; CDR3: CASSYYRGQLDYGYTF
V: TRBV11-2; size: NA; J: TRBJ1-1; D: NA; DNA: TGTGCCAGCACCATACGAGGAGACACTGAAGCTTTCTTT; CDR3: CASTIRGDTEAFF
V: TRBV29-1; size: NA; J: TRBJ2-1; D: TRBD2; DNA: TGCAGCGTTCTTGCGGGAGAAATCTACAATGAGCAGTTCTTC; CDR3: CSVLAGEIYNEQFF
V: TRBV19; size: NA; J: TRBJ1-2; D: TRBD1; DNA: TGTGCCAGTAGTGCGGGACAGGCAAATAACTATGGCTACACCTTC; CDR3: CASSAGQANNYGYTF
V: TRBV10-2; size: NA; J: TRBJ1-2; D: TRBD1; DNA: TGCGCCAGCTCTTCCGGGACAGGGGGTAGAGGCTACACCTTC; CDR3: CASSSGTGGRGYTF
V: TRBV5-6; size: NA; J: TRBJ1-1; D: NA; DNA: TGTGCCAGCAGCGACACACAACGCCCGAACACTGAAGCTTTCTTT; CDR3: CASSDTQRPNTEAFF
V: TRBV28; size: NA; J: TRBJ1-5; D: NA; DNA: TGTGCCAGCAGCCCCCCCCGTGTTCCCCAGCATTTT; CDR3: CASSPPRVPQHF
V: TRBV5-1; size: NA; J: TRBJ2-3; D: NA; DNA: TGCGCCAGCTTCGACGGGGGGCAGGTCACAGATACGCAGTATTTT; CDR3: CASFDGGQVTDTQYF
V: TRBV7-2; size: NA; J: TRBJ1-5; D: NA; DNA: TGTGCCAGCAGCTTAGTAGGGGAAAATCAGCCCCAGCATTTT; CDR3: CASSLVGENQPQHF
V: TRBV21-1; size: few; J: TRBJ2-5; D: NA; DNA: TGTGCCAGCAGCAAAGTCATGGGCGGAGGGGAGACCCAGTACTTC; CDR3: CASSKVMGGGETQYF
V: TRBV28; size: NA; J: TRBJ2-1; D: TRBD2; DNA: TGTGCCAGCAGTCCATCCGGGACTAGGATTCACAATGAGCAGTTCTTC; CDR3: CASSPSGTRIHNEQFF